A selection of T cell receptor beta chains follows, all from one sample in a study of identifying expanded T cells in peripheral blood. Libraries were prepared by immunoSEQ multiplex PCR; TCRdb keeps only in-frame clonotypes and omits some of them. The sample yields about 91,000 clones, 88% seen once. Source material: blood. These receptors originate from a person aged 18-70 years in good health. The conserved cysteine and the conserved F or W are not part of the CDR3 here.

v_call	cdr3_aa
TRBV6-6	ASSSGPGNTIY
TRBV6-5	ASRPSGRSSYEQY
TRBV5-5	ASAPGGVASSPLH
TRBV15	ATSREDGGADEQF
TRBV11-3	ASSSGTSGIHTDTQY
TRBV5-1	ASNPDRGGETQY
TRBV5-1	ASSVGDGQETQY
TRBV6-6	ASSPGQGGTEAF
TRBV5-4	ASSLGQGRVIDTQY
TRBV7-9	ASSLTGHGSNQPQH
TRBV19	ASSIKSGTEAF
TRBV25-1	ASSEGDRDTGELF
TRBV2	ASREQGMNTEAF
TRBV11-2	ASSPGWGNEQY
TRBV5-1	ASSSSSILGQY
TRBV6-6	ASTWDISGNTIY
TRBV9	ASSTRAGTSNEQF
TRBV27	ASTGRARYNEQF
TRBV7-9	ASTSPGTGHNEQF
TRBV9	ASSVALTPRVAGELF
TRBV4-1	ASSQEAGTDTYEQY
TRBV2	ASSEGPTVSQH
TRBV19	ASSSRDSYATNEKLF
TRBV27	ASSSGQLGDNEQF
TRBV7-9	ASGPSPYEQY
TRBV7-9	ASVKEGGNLNIQY
TRBV2	ASSPLAGGGYEQY
TRBV6-4	ASSDSGTSGGADTQY
TRBV4-1	ASSRGTVGNTIY
TRBV9	ASSGLTGGLNEQF
TRBV19	ASSPRQSNQPQH
TRBV30	AWSAGHYYEQY
TRBV7-2	ASSVRDGPYEQY
TRBV6-5	ASSYSTGSGANVLT
TRBV18	ASSPEGNEQY
TRBV5-1	ASSRSWDRGSEAF
TRBV28	ASSPDRDSNQPQH
TRBV4-3	ASSQGPGLAGVNNEQF